The source of this TCR beta chain is a study of T-cell memory formation after mild COVID-19 (dated by TCRdb to 2020 to 2023). About the full investigation: TCR sequence clusters from the two donors were largely donor specific. Two young, previously healthy adult volunteers, one female and one male, were included in the cohort. T-cell clones expanding and contracting after mild COVID-19 in a couple of donors were tracked by longitudinal TCRalpha and TCRbeta repertoire sequencing.

The data were produced on an Illumina NovaSeq 6000. cDNA libraries for TCRalpha and TCRbeta were prepared by 5'RACE using constant-segment primers, with sample barcodes and unique molecular identifiers added. RNA was extracted from every sample with Trizol reagent. Libraries were amplified in two PCR steps, with a second sample barcode and Illumina TruSeq adapters added in the second step. Sequencing of the libraries was done on an Illumina NovaSeq, producing 2 x 150 bp paired-end reads. In the source study's methods: With migec v1.2.7, reads were demultiplexed and then collapsed into UMI-guided consensus sequences. Using mixcr v2.1.11, UMI consensuses were aligned to TRA and TRB V and J templates and then assembled into clonotypes. Expanded or contracted clonotypes were those called significant by both edgeR and NoisET, with noise models trained on biological replicates. For edgeR calls, the cutoffs were a false discovery rate-adjusted p below 0.01 and a log2 fold-change threshold of 1. As an exploratory analysis of dynamics, PCA with hierarchical clustering was applied to max-normalized trajectories of the 1000 most abundant clonotypes. Each responding clone was given a CD4 or CD8 phenotype based on the CD4+ and CD8+ repertoires, which had been sequenced separately. Through fastp at Q25 and MiXCR, TCRdb rebuilt clones from the public reads, retaining in-frame beta chains. For every CDR3 protein sequence, its rows merge into one entry that carries the most common genes and DNA. For this entry, the V and J calls and clone size follow TCRdb and not the study's own pipeline. Recorded for this sample are approximately 99,000 distinct CDR3 sequences; 15% to 20% of them occurred a single time. 5% to 7% of the sample belongs to the ten largest clones.

Study-level results and caveats: Some responding clones were detected in pre-infection memory, which suggested that pre-existing cross-reactive memory T cells had joined the SARS-CoV-2 response. Only a couple of mild cases were covered in the study, and larger cohorts including severe cases with pre-infection samples were considered necessary. SARS-CoV-2 specificity of the second-wave clones peaking on day 37 was not confirmed. Contracting CD4+ clones were found mainly in CM and EM memory subsets, while CD8+ clones were enriched in EMRA. Clones that contracted from day 15 to 85 showed balanced CD4/CD8 phenotypes, whereas a second wave of clones that expanded from day 15 to 37 leaned towards CD4+.

Ficoll-Paque density gradient centrifugation was used to isolate PBMCs. Comment on this clonotype: Which antigen it targets is not known. Base qualities are not recorded, but no much larger clone differs from it by a single base.

The cysteine opens and the phenylalanine closes a CDR3 of 15 amino acids. The DNA shown is the 45-base CDR3, in frame from base 1. The germline V end is reduced by 6 bases and the J end by 3 bases; junction bases left unmatched: 10. In the germline V gene (reference sequence), CDR1 corresponds to DFQATT and CDR2 to SNEGSKA. The rearranged chain carries TRBV20-1 and TRBJ2-7, and 11 junctional nucleotides match TRBD2. This TCR was sampled from a man between 18 and 35 years old who had mild COVID-19 (a few samples of this study predate the infection). The sample titles of this study are shuffled in the database, so cell type and time point are left out; the donor was told from shared clones. The sequenced sample was PBMCs or a T cell subset sorted from them (not recorded which). DNA sequence: TGCAGTGCCGACCCCGGGACTAGCGGCTACTACGAGCAGTACTTC. It specifies CSADPGTSGYYEQYF.